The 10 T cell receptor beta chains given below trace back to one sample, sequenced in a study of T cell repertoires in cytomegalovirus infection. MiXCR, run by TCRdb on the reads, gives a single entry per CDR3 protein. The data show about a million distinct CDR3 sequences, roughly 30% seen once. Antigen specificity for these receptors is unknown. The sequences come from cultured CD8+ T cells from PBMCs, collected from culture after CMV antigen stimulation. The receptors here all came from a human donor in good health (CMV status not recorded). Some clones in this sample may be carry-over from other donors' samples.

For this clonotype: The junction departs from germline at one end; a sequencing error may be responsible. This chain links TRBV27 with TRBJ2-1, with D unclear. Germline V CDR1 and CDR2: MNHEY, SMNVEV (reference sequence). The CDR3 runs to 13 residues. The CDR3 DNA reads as TGTGCCAGCAGTTTATCCGGCTACATTGAGCAGTTCTTC. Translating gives CASSLSGYIEQFF.

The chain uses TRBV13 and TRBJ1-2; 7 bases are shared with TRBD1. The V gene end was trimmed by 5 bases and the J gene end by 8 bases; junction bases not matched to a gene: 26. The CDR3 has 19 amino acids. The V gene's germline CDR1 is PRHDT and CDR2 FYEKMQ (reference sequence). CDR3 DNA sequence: TGTGCCAGCAGCCACTGGAGGGTATCGGTAGGGGGCCCAGCGGACGGCTACACCTTC. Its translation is CASSHWRVSVGGPADGYTF. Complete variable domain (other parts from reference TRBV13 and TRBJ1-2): AAGVIQSPRHLIKEKRETATLKCYPIPRHDTVYWYQQGPGQDPQFLISFYEKMQSDKGSIPDRFSAQQFSDYHSELNMSSLELGDSALYFCASSHWRVSVGGPADGYTFGSGTRLTVV.

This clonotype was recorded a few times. CDR3 sequence: CASSLEPSRLYEQYF. CDR3 DNA sequence: TGTGCCAGCAGCTTGGAGCCAAGCAGGCTGTACGAGCAGTACTTC. The rearrangement joins TRBV5-8 to TRBJ2-7; D call uncertain. V was clipped by 0 bases and J by 4 bases, with 14 bases between them. The CDR3 loop spans 15 amino acids. From germline, CDR1 is SGHTS and CDR2 YDEGEE.

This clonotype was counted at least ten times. CDR3 region: CASWTFLSTDTQYF. The CDR3 DNA reads as TGTGCCAGTTGGACATTCCTTAGCACAGATACGCAGTATTTT. This chain uses TRBV28 with TRBJ2-3; possibly TRBD1 for D (5 bases). V lost 9 bases and J lost 0, with 13 bases in between. This CDR3 is built from 14 residues. Germline CDR1 and CDR2: MDHEN and SYDVKM.

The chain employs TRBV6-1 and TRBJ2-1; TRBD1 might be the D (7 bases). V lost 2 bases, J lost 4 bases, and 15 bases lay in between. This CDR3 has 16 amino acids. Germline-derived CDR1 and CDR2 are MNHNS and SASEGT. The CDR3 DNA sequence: TGTGCCAGCAGTGAATGGGGGGACAGCACATACAATGAGCAGTTCTTC. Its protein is CASSEWGDSTYNEQFF.

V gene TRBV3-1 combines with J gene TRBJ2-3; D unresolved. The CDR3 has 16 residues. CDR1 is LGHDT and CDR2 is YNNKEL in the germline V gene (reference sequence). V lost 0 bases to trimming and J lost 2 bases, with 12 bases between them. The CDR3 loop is CASSQDIRAPTDTQYF. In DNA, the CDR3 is TGTGCCAGCAGCCAAGATATCCGGGCCCCCACAGATACGCAGTATTTT.

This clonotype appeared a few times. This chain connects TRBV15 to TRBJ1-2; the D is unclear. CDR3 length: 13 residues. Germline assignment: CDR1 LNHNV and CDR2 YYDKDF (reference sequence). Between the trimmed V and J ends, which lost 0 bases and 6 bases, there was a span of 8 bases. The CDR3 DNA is TGTGCCACCAGCAGAGATCTGGTGCATGGCTACACCTTC. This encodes CATSRDLVHGYTF.

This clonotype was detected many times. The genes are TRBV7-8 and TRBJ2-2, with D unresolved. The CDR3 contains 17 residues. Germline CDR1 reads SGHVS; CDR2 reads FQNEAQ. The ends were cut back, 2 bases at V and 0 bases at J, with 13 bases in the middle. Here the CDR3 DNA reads TGTGCCAGCAGCTTAAACGAACAGAACGCGAACACCGGGGAGCTGTTTTTT. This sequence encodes CASSLNEQNANTGELFF. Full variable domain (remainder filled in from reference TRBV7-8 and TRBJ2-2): GAGVSQSPRYKVAKRGQDVALRCDPISGHVSLFWYQQALGQGPEFLTYFQNEAQLDKSGLPSDRFFAERPEGSVSTLKIQRTQQEDSAVYLCASSLNEQNANTGELFFGEGSRLTVL.

CDR3 region: CSVEDSRTGVMENPEAFF. The CDR3 DNA is TGCAGCGTTGAAGATTCTAGGACAGGGGTAATGGAAAACCCTGAAGCTTTCTTT. This chain connects TRBV29-1 to TRBJ1-1; 9 bases map to TRBD1. Per germline, CDR1 SQVTM and CDR2 ANQGSEA. Trimming cost V 0 bases and J 6 bases; bases outside gene matches: 17. The CDR3 has 18 residues.

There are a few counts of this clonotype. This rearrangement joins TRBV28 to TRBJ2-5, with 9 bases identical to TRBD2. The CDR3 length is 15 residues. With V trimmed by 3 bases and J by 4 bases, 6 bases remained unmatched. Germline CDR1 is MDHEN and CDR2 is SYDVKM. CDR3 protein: CASSFLAGFLETQYF. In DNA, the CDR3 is TGTGCCAGCAGTTTTCTAGCGGGGTTTCTAGAGACCCAGTACTTC.